This is a list of T cell receptor beta chains from one sample in a study of blood T cell repertoires in COVID-19. The method was immunoSEQ multiplex PCR; TCRdb's version includes in-frame clones alone and lacks a portion of them. The sample lists roughly 380,000 clones; around 85% were seen once. What was sequenced was peripheral blood. Source of these receptors: a woman aged 18-35 years with acute or convalescent COVID-19. CDR3s include the opening cysteine and the closing phenylalanine or tryptophan. The D gene is left open where the match is weak. Not all rows give a size; the values are once, few, many and, for expanded clones, a class.

d_call	clone_size	v_call	j_call	cdr3_aa	cdr3_nt
TRBD1	once	TRBV27	TRBJ1-5	CASSLGQGNQPQHF	TGTGCCAGCAGTTTAGGACAGGGCAATCAGCCCCAGCATTTT
-	-	TRBV7-2	TRBJ2-7	CASSSSWSTLGADEQYF	TGTGCCAGCAGCTCCTCCTGGTCCACTTTGGGGGCAGACGAGCAGTACTTC
-	-	TRBV12-3/TRBV12-4	TRBJ2-7	CASRGLRYEQYF	TGTGCCAGCCGGGGACTCCGCTACGAGCAGTACTTC
-	-	TRBV6-5	TRBJ2-7	CASGLSMDEQYF	TGTGCCAGCGGACTTTCTATGGACGAGCAGTACTTC
-	-	TRBV7-9	TRBJ2-7	CASSQPAAAYEQYF	TGTGCCAGCAGTCAACCGGCGGCAGCCTACGAGCAGTACTTC
-	-	TRBV27	TRBJ1-2	CASSLYPIITGGYTF	TGTGCCAGCAGTTTATACCCAATCATAACGGGGGGCTACACCTTC
TRBD1	-	TRBV5-6	TRBJ1-2	CASSLLRDRGSNYGYTF	TGTGCCAGCAGCTTGTTGCGGGACAGGGGGTCCAACTATGGCTACACCTTC
TRBD2	-	TRBV5-3	TRBJ2-1	CARSFGRAGRDEQFF	TGTGCCAGAAGCTTCGGCCGAGCGGGACGGGATGAGCAGTTCTTC
-	-	TRBV7-2	TRBJ1-5	CASSLGERGSANQPQHF	TGTGCCAGCAGCTTAGGGGAAAGGGGTTCGGCCAATCAGCCCCAGCATTTT
-	-	TRBV12-1	TRBJ2-7	CASSLGDSQFTYEQYF	TGTGCCAGCAGCTTAGGGGACAGTCAATTTACCTACGAGCAGTACTTC
TRBD2	-	TRBV10-1	TRBJ2-1	CASRDGLAGGNEQFF	TGCGCCAGCAGGGACGGACTAGCGGGAGGCAATGAGCAGTTCTTC
-	-	TRBV6-5	TRBJ2-7	CASSYQISYEQYF	TGTGCCAGCAGTTACCAGATATCCTACGAGCAGTACTTC
TRBD2	-	TRBV7-6	TRBJ2-1	CASSPTSGVNNEQFF	TGTGCCAGCAGCCCCACTAGCGGGGTTAACAATGAGCAGTTCTTC
TRBD1	-	TRBV28	TRBJ1-3	CASGSGTGGFFSGNTIYF	TGTGCCAGCGGATCCGGGACAGGGGGCTTCTTCTCTGGAAACACCATATATTTT
-	-	TRBV5-5	TRBJ2-7	CASSSDTAEIYEQYF	TGTGCCAGCAGTTCGGACACAGCAGAAATCTACGAGCAGTACTTC
TRBD1	-	TRBV14	TRBJ2-7	CASSRTGAYEQYF	TGTGCCAGCAGCCGGACAGGGGCCTACGAGCAGTACTTC
TRBD1	-	TRBV19	TRBJ1-3	CASSMVTGGGNTIYF	TGTGCCAGTAGTATGGTAACAGGGGGTGGAAACACCATATATTTT
TRBD2	-	TRBV4-2	TRBJ2-1	CASSQGETSGHNEQFF	TGTGCCAGCAGCCAAGGCGAGACTAGCGGCCACAATGAGCAGTTCTTC
-	once	TRBV24-1	TRBJ1-4	CATSDFRDNEKLFF	TGTGCCACCAGTGATTTCCGGGATAATGAAAAACTGTTTTTT
TRBD2	-	TRBV6-5	TRBJ2-7	CASLGLAGYEQYF	TGTGCCAGCCTGGGACTAGCGGGCTACGAGCAGTACTTC
TRBD1	once	TRBV6-6	TRBJ2-7	CASSYLLPDRGDEQYF	TGTGCCAGCAGTTACCTCCTACCCGACAGGGGAGACGAGCAGTACTTC
-	once	TRBV18	TRBJ2-5	CASSPPVGGGETQYF	TGTGCCAGCTCACCCCCAGTCGGCGGAGGTGAGACCCAGTACTTC
TRBD1	-	TRBV7-2	TRBJ1-2	CASSIGQGSGYTF	TGTGCCAGCAGCATCGGACAGGGTAGTGGCTACACCTTC
-	-	TRBV9	TRBJ2-5	CASSVGFSRRETQYF	TGTGCCAGCAGCGTAGGGTTCAGTAGGAGGGAGACCCAGTACTTC
-	few	TRBV27	TRBJ1-1	CASTEGDNTEAFF	TGTGCCAGCACTGAGGGAGATAACACTGAAGCTTTCTTT
-	-	TRBV11-3	TRBJ2-1	CASSLSRADNEQFF	TGTGCCAGCAGCTTATCCAGGGCTGACAATGAGCAGTTCTTC
-	once	TRBV4-1	TRBJ1-6	CASSQDTGQDNSPLHF	TGCGCCAGCAGCCAAGATACGGGACAAGATAATTCACCCCTCCACTTT
-	few	TRBV18	TRBJ2-2	CASSPHGVSDTGELFF	TGTGCCAGCTCACCCCACGGGGTTTCGGACACCGGGGAGCTGTTTTTT
TRBD1	-	TRBV10-2	TRBJ1-2	CASSESYRGQANYGYTF	TGCGCCAGCAGTGAGTCTTACAGGGGCCAAGCTAACTATGGCTACACCTTC
-	few	TRBV6-1	TRBJ2-1	CASSEFFAGSSYNEQFF	TGTGCCAGCAGTGAATTCTTCGCGGGGAGCTCCTACAATGAGCAGTTCTTC
TRBD1	-	TRBV7-9	TRBJ2-7	CASSLWTGEIYEQYF	TGTGCCAGCAGCCTCTGGACAGGGGAGATCTACGAGCAGTACTTC
TRBD1	-	TRBV12-5	TRBJ2-7	CASGLEQGTYEQYF	TGTGCTAGTGGTTTGGAACAGGGGACCTACGAGCAGTACTTC
-	-	TRBV12-3/TRBV12-4	TRBJ1-2	CASSLPLTPYYTF	TGTGCCAGCAGTTTGCCCTTAACACCATACTACACCTTC
TRBD1	-	TRBV4-1	TRBJ1-2	CASSPTGSNYGYTF	TGCGCCAGCAGCCCGACAGGGTCCAACTATGGCTACACCTTC
TRBD1	-	TRBV5-1	TRBJ1-2	CASSRRQGTNYGYTF	TGCGCCAGCAGCCGGAGACAGGGAACTAACTATGGCTACACCTTC
-	-	TRBV25-1	TRBJ1-3	CASTDGGDTIYF	TGTGCCAGCACCGACGGAGGGGACACCATATATTTT
-	once	TRBV2	TRBJ2-3	CARKSGTHTDTQYF	TGTGCCAGGAAGTCCGGGACACACACAGATACGCAGTATTTT